Reported below is one T cell receptor (beta chain). Antigen unknown. From germline, CDR1 is MDHEN and CDR2 SYDVKM. The CDR3 consists of 11 residues. V was trimmed by 5 bases and J by 8 bases, leaving 9 bases between them. These data originate in a study of T cells in narcolepsy. Across the whole study: Patients with NT1 or NT2 and healthy control donors were enrolled.

Findings of the study overall: Reportedly, autoreactive clonotypes were serially detected in patients' blood but not controls'. Autoreactive HCRT-specific and TRIB2-specific clonotypes were marked in same-patient CSF-versus-blood CD4+ comparisons. In some patient and control memory CD4+ samples, autoreactive clones were absent.

Method: immunoSEQ multiplex PCR; TCRdb's copy keeps in-frame clones and lacks some. The data contain around 24,000 clones, approximately 80% of them singletons. Sequencing was done on a sample of memory (CD45RA-) CD4+ T cells from blood. The J gene is TRBJ1-1, the V gene TRBV28, with D uncertain. The sequence was obtained from a human donor in good health. The CDR3 nucleotides read TGTGCCAGCAGTACGCAACCGGAAGCTTTCTTT. It yields the protein CASSTQPEAFF.